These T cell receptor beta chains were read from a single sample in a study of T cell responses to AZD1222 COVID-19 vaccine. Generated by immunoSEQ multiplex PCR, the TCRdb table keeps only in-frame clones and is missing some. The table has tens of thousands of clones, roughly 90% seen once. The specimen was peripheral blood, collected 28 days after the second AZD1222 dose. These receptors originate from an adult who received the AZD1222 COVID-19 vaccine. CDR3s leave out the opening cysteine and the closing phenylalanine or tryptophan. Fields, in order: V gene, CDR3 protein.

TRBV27	ASSLGTVYEQY
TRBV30	ATGRGGLLEQF
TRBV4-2	ASSQGSGGLNSPLH
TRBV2	ASSEEQGVEKLF
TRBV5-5	ATALGPGDNQPQH
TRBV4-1	ASSQDLPPGYT
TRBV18	ASSPLNGQGVTDTQY
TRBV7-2	ASSPPSTGPNTEAF
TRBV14	ASSQVRTGVYGYT
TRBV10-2	ASGSNSEQY
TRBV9	ASSVGTSGEGTQY
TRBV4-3	ASSLGLGTYDSPLH
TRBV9	ASSEGTASTDTQY
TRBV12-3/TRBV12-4	ASRRSTEAF
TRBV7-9	ASSLVGQGTEAF
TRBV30	AWVLTGADTQY
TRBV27	ASSQRESDTQY
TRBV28	ASSPAFDGLGT
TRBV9	ASSVAKVGSYNSPLH
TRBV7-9	ATPGLGNNSPLH
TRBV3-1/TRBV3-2	ASSNRGAQY
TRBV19	ASSIGRTGREKLF
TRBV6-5	ASSYSVDSNQPQH
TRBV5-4	ASSSPWEGTEDGYT
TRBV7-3	ASKGVGTEAF
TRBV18	ASSSLPPQPDRGHGYT
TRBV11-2	ASSLLQGLRNEQF
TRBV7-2	ASSLLSNEQF
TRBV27	ASSPQGPKGSYEQY
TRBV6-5	ASSKTSGGRDTQY
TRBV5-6	ASSPGLAGGVAKNIQY
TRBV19	ASSIGHNEQF
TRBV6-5	ASSSDRRSGNTIY
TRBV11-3	ASSQTRGTDTQY
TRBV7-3	ASSSTTGSEQF
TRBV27	ASSLSWNTEAF
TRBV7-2	ASSLDSRTGNTIY
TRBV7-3	ASSSGSFVTDTQY
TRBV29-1	SGYLSGGANNEQF
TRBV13	ASSWGTAGANVLT
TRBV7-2	ASSPREGNEKLF
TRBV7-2	ASSLGLAGELF
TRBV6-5	ASTMGSGYT
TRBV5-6	ASSGQEDTQY
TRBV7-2	ASSLRQGLRDTEAF
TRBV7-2	ASSLELVYGYT
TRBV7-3	ASSLDRASTEAF
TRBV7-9	ASSLADAVRRNTIY
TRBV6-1	ASSDYRNSPLH
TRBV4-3	ASSQEAPGGRIDTQY
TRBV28	AGNRALNTEAF
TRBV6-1	ASSEGPYTNEKLF
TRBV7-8	ASSWSQGHYDGYT
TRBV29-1	SGGQGGETQY
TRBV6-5	ASSPGTRNSPLH